The 28 T cell receptor beta chains below come from one sample, sequenced in a study of T-cell reconstitution after alpha-beta-depleted transplantation in children. Using unique molecular identifiers, the investigators prepared the TCRbeta library. TCRdb passed the PCR reads through MiXCR, listing each CDR3 protein once. There are 530,000 or so distinct CDR3 sequences in the sample; 27% occur only once, and about 35% lies in the top ten. The sequencing here drew on PBMCs, taken before TCRalphabeta/CD19-depleted stem cell transplant. Receptors originate from a boy under two years old with Wiskott-Aldrich syndrome, due to receive a stem cell transplant.

This clonotype was picked up a small number of times. The chain combines TRBV28 with TRBJ1-2; TRBD1 matches at 9 bases. Trimming cost V 8 bases and J 6 bases; bases outside gene matches: 7. This CDR3 contains 13 residues. Germline loops: CDR1 MDHEN, CDR2 SYDVKM. CDR3 sequence: CASGTQGANGYTF. The CDR3 DNA reads TGTGCCAGCGGTACACAGGGGGCTAATGGCTACACCTTC.

The count of this clonotype is one. As DNA, the CDR3 is TGTGCCAGCAGCGTAGCTGTGGAGGCCGGACTAGCGGGAGCAGGCGGGGAGCTGTTTTTT. Protein product: CASSVAVEAGLAGAGGELFF. The chain uses TRBV9 and TRBJ2-2; 13 bases fit TRBD2. CDR1 and CDR2 from the germline V gene are SGDLS and YYNGEE. The CDR3 is 20 residues long. J gave up 7 bases and V 0 bases, and 15 bases lay outside the gene matches.

This chain links TRBV4-2 with TRBJ2-6; D remains ambiguous. From germline, CDR1 is LGHNA and CDR2 YNFKEQ. V was trimmed by 0 bases and J by 0 bases, leaving 12 bases between them. There are 18 residues in the CDR3. CDR3 DNA sequence: TGTGCCAGCAGCCAAGATCCAGGCCCAGACTCTGGGGCCAACGTCCTGACTTTC. As protein: CASSQDPGPDSGANVLTF.

The chain combines TRBV10-3 with TRBJ2-7, with D possibly being TRBD2 (6 bases). Germline values: CDR1 ENHRY, CDR2 SYGVKD. The CDR3 length is 14 residues. V was clipped by 2 bases and J by 5 bases, with 13 bases between them. The CDR3 protein is CAISEGLGEDEQYF. The CDR3 nucleotides read TGTGCCATCAGTGAGGGTCTCGGGGAGGACGAGCAGTACTTC.

This clonotype was seen only once. This chain joins TRBV7-9 and TRBJ2-1; 7 bases match TRBD2. From germline, CDR1 is SEHNR and CDR2 FQNEAQ (reference sequence). CDR3 length: 15 amino acids. Germline trimming cut 5 bases from V and 10 bases from J; bases unmatched to any gene: 14. CDR3 DNA sequence: TGTGCCAGCAGCCGCCCGGGACTAAAGTCTTCCGAGCAGTTCTTC. Translation gives CASSRPGLKSSEQFF.

This clonotype came up a few times. The chain has TRBV28 and TRBJ2-5; 7 bases align to TRBD1. V shed 5 bases and J 4 bases; nucleotides not matched to a gene: 4. From germline, CDR1 is MDHEN and CDR2 SYDVKM. The CDR3 is made up of 13 amino acids. The CDR3 nucleotides are TGTGCCAGCAGTCATAACAGGGGAGAGACCCAGTACTTC. Encoded protein: CASSHNRGETQYF.

This clonotype has a handful of counts. The CDR3 protein is CASSGGRTGSSYEQYF. The CDR3 DNA reads TGTGCCAGCAGTGGAGGGAGGACAGGTAGCTCCTACGAGCAGTACTTC. The chain combines TRBV6-1 with TRBJ2-7, with TRBD1 as a possible D gene (7 bases). Trimming left V 4 bases short and J 0 bases short, with 16 bases between. Germline V CDR1 and CDR2: MNHNS, SASEGT. This CDR3 has 16 residues.

The chain carries TRBV5-4 and TRBJ1-2; perhaps TRBD1 as D (5 bases). Per germline, CDR1 SGHNT and CDR2 YYREEE (reference sequence). The CDR3 covers 16 residues. V was pared by 0 bases and J by 3 bases, with 15 bases between. The CDR3 bases are TGTGCCAGCAGCTTGGGGCCCGGCGGCAGGGACTATGGCTACACCTTC. It is translated as CASSLGPGGRDYGYTF.

This clonotype has more than one count but fewer than ten. The chain carries TRBV20-1 and TRBJ1-4; no firm D call. CDR1 and CDR2 from the germline V gene are DFQATT and SNEGSKA (reference sequence). With 0 bases removed from V and 5 bases from J, the gap between germline ends came to 10 bases. The CDR3 has 14 residues. The CDR3 DNA sequence: TGCAGTGCTAGAGAATGGGGAAAAAATGAAAAACTGTTTTTT. This sequence encodes CSAREWGKNEKLFF.

This clonotype was detected only a few times. The chain couples TRBV27 to TRBJ2-7; 7 bases align to TRBD1. V was pared by 3 bases and J by 5 bases, with 4 bases of the junction left unmatched. This CDR3 contains 13 residues. Germline CDR1 MNHEY, CDR2 SMNVEV (reference sequence). CDR3 in amino acids: CASSFLQGNEQYF. In nucleotides, the CDR3 is TGTGCCAGCAGTTTCCTACAGGGGAACGAGCAGTACTTC.

This clonotype was found a few times. The chain combines TRBV20-1 with TRBJ2-4; the D gene is possibly TRBD2 (5 bases). This CDR3 contains 13 residues. CDR1 and CDR2 from the germline V gene are DFQATT and SNEGSKA (reference sequence). The ends were cut back, 3 bases at V and 0 bases at J, with 6 bases in the middle. DNA for the CDR3: TGCAGTGCTAGCGGGATAGCCAAAAACATTCAGTACTTC. It codes for CSASGIAKNIQYF.

V gene TRBV5-1 combines with J gene TRBJ2-4, with D tentatively TRBD2 (6 bases). The CDR3 extends over 14 amino acids. Per the germline V gene, CDR1 is SGHRS and CDR2 is YFSETQ. The V end was cut by 0 bases, the J end by 5 bases, with 9 bases between. In nucleotides, the CDR3 is TGCGCCAGCAGCTTGGGACTAGGGGAAAACATTCAGTACTTC. As protein: CASSLGLGENIQYF.

This chain joins TRBV5-1 and TRBJ1-2; D may be TRBD1 (5 bases). Germline CDR1 SGHRS, CDR2 YFSETQ. The V and J ends lost 4 bases and 7 bases respectively, with 20 bases between them. CDR3 length equals 15 residues. The CDR3 spells CASSLPGRTDGGYTF. CDR3 nucleotides: TGCGCCAGCAGCCTGCCGGGGCGGACGGACGGTGGCTACACCTTC.

The chain has TRBV20-1 and TRBJ2-1; 8 bases are shared with TRBD2. The CDR3 is made up of 15 amino acids. With V trimmed by 1 base and J by 6 bases, 8 bases remained unmatched. CDR1 and CDR2 from the germline V gene are DFQATT and SNEGSKA (reference sequence). The CDR3 DNA follows: TGCAGTGCTAGAGGTCCGGGACTAGAAGTCAATGAGCAGTTCTTC. Translated, it gives CSARGPGLEVNEQFF.

The chain joins TRBV28 to TRBJ2-2, with D unclear. The CDR3 contains 15 residues. The V end was cut by 3 bases, the J end by 5 bases, with 13 bases between. The germline CDR1 and CDR2 sequences are MDHEN and SYDVKM. CDR3 coding DNA: TGTGCCAGCAGTTTTGCTCCGCTTAAGACCGGGGAGCTGTTTTTT. It specifies CASSFAPLKTGELFF.

The J gene is TRBJ2-7, the V gene TRBV12-3 or TRBV12-4; 9 bases are a match to TRBD2. With 2 bases clipped from V and 6 bases from J, the junction kept 5 bases outside the gene matches. This CDR3 contains 14 residues. The CDR3 loop reads CASSLMREGGEQYF. The CDR3 region has the DNA TGTGCCAGCAGTTTAATGCGGGAGGGAGGCGAGCAGTACTTC.

This clonotype was observed a few times. In nucleotides, the CDR3 is TGTGCCAGCAGTTTGGGACTACGGGTCCTAACAGATACGCAGTATTTT. This gives the protein CASSLGLRVLTDTQYF. This chain uses TRBV12-3 or TRBV12-4 with TRBJ2-3; 7 positions match TRBD2. The ends lost 3 bases at V and 3 bases at J; junction bases unmatched: 9. This CDR3 has 16 amino acids.

The chain carries TRBV7-3 and TRBJ1-5; D is uncertain. Trimming took 5 bases from V and 3 from J, leaving 14 bases between them. Germline CDR1 reads SGHTA; CDR2 reads FQGTGA. The CDR3 length is 15 residues. CDR3 amino acids: CASSGKVGYNQPQHF. In DNA form, the CDR3 reads TGTGCCAGCAGCGGAAAAGTCGGTTACAATCAGCCCCAGCATTTT. The variable domain in full, completed from reference TRBV7-3 and TRBJ1-5, reads GAGVSQTPSNKVTEKGKYVELRCDPISGHTALYWYRQSLGQGPEFLIYFQGTGAADDSGLPNDRFFAVRPEGSVSTLKIQRTERGDSAVYLCASSGKVGYNQPQHFGDGTRLSIL.

The J gene is TRBJ1-4, the V gene TRBV12-3 or TRBV12-4, with D possibly being TRBD1 (6 bases). CDR3 size: 18 residues. The germline V and J ends were trimmed by 0 bases and 6 bases, with 20 bases remaining between them. CDR3 sequence reads: CASSLAQINRAGHEKLFF. Written as DNA, the CDR3 is TGTGCCAGCAGTTTAGCCCAGATAAACAGGGCAGGTCATGAAAAACTGTTTTTT.

This clonotype was detected a few times. The J gene is TRBJ2-1, the V gene TRBV15, with 8 bases fitting TRBD2. CDR3 length: 14 residues. J lost 7 bases, V lost 1 base, and 3 bases had no gene match. Germline CDR1 LNHNV, CDR2 YYDKDF (reference sequence). The CDR3 reads CATSRGGGRNEQFF. CDR3 DNA sequence: TGTGCCACCAGCAGAGGTGGCGGGAGGAATGAGCAGTTCTTC.

This clonotype was counted between two and nine times. V is TRBV12-3 or TRBV12-4 and J is TRBJ2-3, with unresolved D. Between the trimmed V and J ends, which lost 7 bases and 4 bases, there was a span of 18 bases. This CDR3 is 15 amino acids long. The chain's CDR3 is CASKLWQYGADTQYF. The CDR3 DNA sequence: TGTGCCAGCAAACTGTGGCAGTACGGCGCAGATACGCAGTATTTT.

There are many counts of this clonotype. The genes are TRBV24-1 and TRBJ2-1, with TRBD2 identical over 11 bases. This CDR3 has 16 amino acids. The V and J ends lost 3 bases and 7 bases, in that order; junction bases with no gene match: 7. Germline CDR1 KGHDR, CDR2 SFDVKD. CDR3 coding DNA: TGTGCCACCAGTGATAAACTAGCGGGAGTGGGGAATGAGCAGTTCTTC. Translated: CATSDKLAGVGNEQFF.

The chain combines TRBV12-3 or TRBV12-4 with TRBJ2-7; D is unresolved. This CDR3 comprises 12 residues. V lost 7 bases and J lost 3, with 10 bases in between. CDR3 in amino acids: CASMRRNYEQYF. Here the CDR3 DNA reads TGTGCCAGCATGCGACGGAACTACGAGCAGTACTTC.

The chain uses TRBV3-1 and TRBJ1-1; D is undetermined. The germline V gene has CDR1 LGHDT and CDR2 YNNKEL (reference sequence). The CDR3 spans 13 residues. Deletions cut 1 base from V and 6 bases from J, with 9 bases between. CDR3 amino acids: CASSQVGTAEAFF. The CDR3, as DNA: TGTGCCAGCAGCCAAGTAGGTACGGCTGAAGCTTTCTTT.

The CDR3 sequence: CASSRQINQPQHF. The CDR3 DNA is TGTGCCAGCAGTCGACAAATCAATCAGCCCCAGCATTTT. V and J are TRBV6-2 or TRBV6-3 and TRBJ1-5, with D uncertain. Germline assignment: CDR1 MNHEY and CDR2 SVGEGT. This CDR3 spans 13 amino acids. With 5 bases removed from V and 3 bases from J, the gap between germline ends came to 8 bases.

V gene TRBV7-3 combines with J gene TRBJ2-7; no definite D call. CDR1 and CDR2 from the germline V gene are SGHTA and FQGTGA. The V gene lost 2 bases and the J gene lost 1 base, with 9 bases spanning the gap. The CDR3 extends over 14 amino acids. The DNA of the CDR3 is TGTGCCAGCAGCTTAGGGTCAGAATCCTACGAGCAGTACTTC. Protein: CASSLGSESYEQYF.

A few counts support this clonotype. The chain employs TRBV29-1 and TRBJ2-5; the D gene is possibly TRBD1 (5 bases). This CDR3 contains 13 residues. Germline-derived CDR1 and CDR2 are SQVTM and ANQGSEA. V was shortened by 3 bases and J by 4 bases, with 12 bases between the two germline ends. The CDR3 is CSVDRVVGETQYF. The CDR3 region has the DNA TGCAGCGTTGACAGGGTGGTGGGAGAGACCCAGTACTTC.

The rearrangement joins TRBV18 to TRBJ1-1, with TRBD1 matching 7 bases. This CDR3 has 18 amino acids. Trimming removed 3 bases from V and 2 bases from J; junction bases left unmatched: 15. Germline V gene sequence: CDR1 KGHSH, CDR2 LQKENI. In DNA, the CDR3 is TGTGCCAGCTCACCCCTCACGCCGACAGGGATTATAAACACTGAAGCTTTCTTT. This codes for CASSPLTPTGIINTEAFF.